What follows is one TCR beta chain and its context. The antigen is undetermined. The repertoire was sequenced with immunoSEQ multiplex PCR; TCRdb's copy has only in-frame clones and lacks some. The profile shows around 95,000 clones, roughly nine tenths of them singletons. V dropped 1 base and J dropped 1; count of bases not matched to a gene: 11. Germline V lookup: CDR1 KGHSH, CDR2 LQKENI. The CDR3 spans 19 residues. This sample is drawn from a study of T cell responses to AZD1222 COVID-19 vaccine. Study-level results: The sample set comprised mostly white British donors with more females, and clonal diversity was possibly underestimated. None of the repertoires were sampled until the peak T cell response had passed.

The receptor's source is an adult in good health. The sequenced sample was peripheral blood, obtained on day 0 of AZD1222 vaccination. V and J are TRBV18 and TRBJ2-3; the match to TRBD2 covers 10 bases. This chain's CDR3 is CASSPRVLAGELGTDTQYF. Here the CDR3 DNA reads TGTGCCAGCTCACCACGGGTTCTAGCGGGAGAATTGGGCACAGATACGCAGTATTTT.